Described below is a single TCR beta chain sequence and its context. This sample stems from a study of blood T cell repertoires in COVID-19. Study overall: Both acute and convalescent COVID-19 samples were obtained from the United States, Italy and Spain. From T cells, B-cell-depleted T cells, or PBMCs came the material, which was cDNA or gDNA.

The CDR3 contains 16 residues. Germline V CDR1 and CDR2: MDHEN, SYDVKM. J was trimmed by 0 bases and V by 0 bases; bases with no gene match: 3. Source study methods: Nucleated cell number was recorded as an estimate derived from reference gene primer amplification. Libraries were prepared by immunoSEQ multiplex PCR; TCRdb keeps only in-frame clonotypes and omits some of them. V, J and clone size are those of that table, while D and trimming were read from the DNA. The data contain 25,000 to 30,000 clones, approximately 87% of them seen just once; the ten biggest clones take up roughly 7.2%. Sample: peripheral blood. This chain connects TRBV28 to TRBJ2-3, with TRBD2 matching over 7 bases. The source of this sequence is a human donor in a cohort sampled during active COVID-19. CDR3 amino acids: CASSLWGTTSTDTQYF. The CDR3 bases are TGTGCCAGCAGTTTATGGGGGACTACTAGCACAGATACGCAGTATTTT.